This entry is about one T cell receptor (beta chain). Its matching antigen is unknown. Indicated time point: after dendritic cell vaccination, including at tumor progression/relapse. The sample originates from a study of glioma-infiltrating T cells after dendritic cell vaccination. General study results and limits: Patients with more pretreatment TILs had longer time to progression and survival.

The immunoSEQ assay amplified TCRB CDR3 from up to 2 ug DNA. The table came from immunoSEQ multiplex PCR; TCRdb's copy has only in-frame clones and leaves some out. Among just under 100,000 clones, 75% to 90% were seen once, and the ten largest hold 5.4%. This CDR3 is 17 amino acids long. The germline V gene has CDR1 KGHSH and CDR2 LQKENI. Unmatched junction bases numbered 15, after V lost 3 bases and J lost 6 bases. The chain couples TRBV18 to TRBJ2-7; 9 bases align to TRBD2. This specimen was blood, taken after dendritic cell vaccination. This receptor was taken from a human donor with glioblastoma. CDR3 sequence reads: CASSPLPGSGGTREQYF. In nucleotides, the CDR3 is TGTGCCAGCTCACCTCTGCCAGGTAGCGGGGGCACGCGCGAGCAGTACTTC.